This section outlines one T cell receptor (beta chain) sequence together with its context. This entry comes from a study of shared clonotypes between healthy human individuals. Here immunoSEQ multiplex PCR was the method, and the copy in TCRdb shows in-frame clones only, minus some. The sample yields a few million clones, approximately 96% seen once. Specimen: naive CD4+ T cells sorted from blood. Subset described: CD45RA+ positively selected. The receptor's source is a man between 18 and 35 years old in good health.

This chain's CDR3 is CASRTGGEIYSPLHF. The CDR3 DNA follows: TGTGCCAGTAGAACAGGGGGAGAAATCTATTCACCCCTCCACTTT. J is TRBJ1-6 and V is TRBV19, with TRBD1 identical over 8 bases. From germline, CDR1 is LNHDA and CDR2 SQIVND (reference sequence). There are 15 residues in the CDR3. Trimming at V came to 6 bases and at J to 8 bases, leaving 9 bases not matched to a gene.